This section outlines one TCR beta chain sequence together with its context. The V end lost 5 bases, the J end lost 1 base, and 14 bases lay between the germline ends. Germline V gene sequence: CDR1 SGHAT, CDR2 FQNNGV. CDR3 size: 15 residues. These data come from a study of blood T cell repertoires in COVID-19. Study context: Collection of acute and convalescent COVID-19 samples took place in the United States, Italy and Spain.

TCRdb's copy holds only in-frame clones and misses some; the assay was immunoSEQ multiplex PCR. The sample comprises about 140,000 clones, 86% of which are singletons, and roughly 8.7% rests with the top ten. V is TRBV11-2 and J is TRBJ1-1, with D tentatively TRBD1 (6 bases). The sequencing sample was made of peripheral blood. The TCR comes from a woman in her sixties or seventies with acute or convalescent COVID-19. This CDR3 is CASSPPGHKNTEAFF. As DNA, the CDR3 is TGTGCCAGCAGCCCACCGGGACATAAGAACACTGAAGCTTTCTTT.